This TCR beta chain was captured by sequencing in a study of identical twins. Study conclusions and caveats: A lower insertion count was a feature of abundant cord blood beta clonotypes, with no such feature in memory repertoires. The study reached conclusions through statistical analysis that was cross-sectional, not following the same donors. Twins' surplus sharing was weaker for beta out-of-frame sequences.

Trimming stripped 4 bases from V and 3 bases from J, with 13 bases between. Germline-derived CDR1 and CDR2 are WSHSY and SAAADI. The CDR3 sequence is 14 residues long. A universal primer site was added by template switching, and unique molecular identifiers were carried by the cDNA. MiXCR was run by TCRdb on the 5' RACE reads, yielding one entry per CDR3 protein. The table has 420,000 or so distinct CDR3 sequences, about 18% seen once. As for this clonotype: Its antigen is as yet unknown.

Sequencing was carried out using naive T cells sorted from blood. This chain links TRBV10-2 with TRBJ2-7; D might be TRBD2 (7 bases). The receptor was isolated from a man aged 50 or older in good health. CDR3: CASSGGGGIYEQYF. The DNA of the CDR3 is TGCGCCAGCAGTGGGGGGGGCGGGATCTACGAGCAGTACTTC.